The 31 T cell receptor beta chains reported below all come from one sample, sequenced in a study of CD8 T cells in Susac syndrome. An input of about 0.5 to 1 ug of RNA was subjected to reverse transcription using random hexamers. TCRdb used MiXCR to reprocess the immunoSEQ multiplex PCR reads, holding one entry per CDR3 protein. This table holds 300,000 or so distinct CDR3 sequences, about 90% found once. The sample consisted of CD4+ T cells from PBMCs. Receptor source: a human donor with multiple sclerosis.

This clonotype occurred once. This rearrangement joins TRBV4-2 to TRBJ1-4; 7 bases agree with TRBD1. The length of the CDR3 is 18 residues. Trimming removed 4 bases from V and 0 bases from J; junction bases left unmatched: 11. The V gene's germline CDR1 is LGHNA and CDR2 YNFKEQ. CDR3 amino acids: CASSLTGSQAATNEKLFF. In DNA form, the CDR3 reads TGTGCCAGCAGCCTGACAGGGTCCCAAGCTGCAACTAATGAAAAACTGTTTTTT.

V gene TRBV7-2 combines with J gene TRBJ2-5; 8 bases map to TRBD2. V lost 5 bases, J lost 4 bases, and 9 bases stayed unmatched. This CDR3 comprises 15 residues. Per the germline V gene, CDR1 is SGHTA and CDR2 is FQGNSA. The CDR3 spells CASSVSGITGETQYF. The DNA for the CDR3 is TGTGCCAGCAGCGTTAGCGGGATAACTGGAGAGACCCAGTACTTC.

This clonotype was picked up one time. CDR3 amino acids: CASSSRQGVNTEAFF. The CDR3 DNA follows: TGTGCCAGCAGCTCCAGGCAGGGGGTGAACACTGAAGCTTTCTTT. The chain uses TRBV7-9 and TRBJ1-1, with TRBD1 identical over 7 bases. Per germline, CDR1 SEHNR and CDR2 FQNEAQ (reference sequence). V was clipped by 4 bases and J by 0 bases; unmatched bases: 5. This CDR3 is 15 amino acids long.

This sequence joins TRBV7-2 and TRBJ2-5, with a tentative D call TRBD1 (6 bases). The CDR3 spans 15 residues. CDR1 SGHTA and CDR2 FQGNSA come from the germline V gene. Trimming shortened V by 3 bases and J by 1 base, and 12 bases separated the two germline ends. CDR3 sequence: CASSLSGTSQETQYF. CDR3 in DNA: TGTGCCAGCAGCTTGTCCGGGACATCCCAAGAGACCCAGTACTTC.

The V call is TRBV4-3, the J call TRBJ1-1, with a weak D call TRBD1 (5 bases). Looked up from germline, CDR1 is LGHNA and CDR2 is YSLEER. V was clipped by 6 bases and J by 8 bases, with 16 bases between them. This CDR3 comprises 13 residues. CDR3 coding DNA: TGCGCCAGCAGTCTCACGCAGGGTGTCGAAGCTTTCTTT. Its protein product is CASSLTQGVEAFF.

This clonotype was observed once. The chain couples TRBV19 to TRBJ2-7; 12 bases map to TRBD2. J lost 3 bases, V lost 5 bases, and 5 bases had no gene match. The CDR3 loop spans 15 amino acids. The germline gives CDR1 LNHDA, CDR2 SQIVND (reference sequence). For the CDR3, the DNA is TGTGCCAGTAGTCCCGGACTAGCGGGATTCTACGAGCAGTACTTC. It encodes CASSPGLAGFYEQYF.

The chain combines TRBV11-1 with TRBJ2-6; D remains unclear. The CDR3 is 20 residues long. V lost 6 bases, J lost 0 bases, and 24 bases lay in between. Germline assignment: CDR1 SGHAT and CDR2 FQDESV (reference sequence). As DNA, the CDR3 is TGTGCCAGCAGACACCCGACCGGATCAGGTGATACCTCTGGGGCCAACGTCCTGACTTTC. It specifies CASRHPTGSGDTSGANVLTF. Supplemented by reference TRBV11-1 and TRBJ2-6, the full variable domain reads EAEVAQSPRYKITEKSQAVAFWCDPISGHATLYWYRQILGQGPELLVQFQDESVVDDSQLPKDRFSAERLKGVDSTLKIQPAELGDSAMYLCASRHPTGSGDTSGANVLTFGAGSRLTVL.

This clonotype has only one observation. The chain uses TRBV2 and TRBJ2-5; D gene ambiguous. Germline V gene data show CDR1 as SNHLY and CDR2 as FYNNEI. This CDR3 has 12 amino acids. The germline V and J ends were trimmed by 4 bases and 5 bases, with 8 bases remaining between them. CDR3 sequence reads: CASSGVPETQYF. Here the CDR3 DNA reads TGTGCCAGCAGTGGGGTCCCGGAGACCCAGTACTTC.

The V call is TRBV7-2, the J call TRBJ2-5; 8 bases match TRBD1. Germline loops: CDR1 SGHTA, CDR2 FQGNSA. Unmatched junction bases numbered 2, after V lost 1 base and J lost 4 bases. The CDR3 spans 14 residues. CDR3 residues: CASSLVQGGETQYF. For the CDR3, the DNA is TGTGCCAGCAGCTTAGTACAGGGGGGAGAGACCCAGTACTTC.

V usage is TRBV11-2 and J usage is TRBJ2-7; TRBD1 agrees at 8 bases. J gave up 1 base and V 6 bases, and 8 bases lay outside the gene matches. This CDR3 spans 15 amino acids. CDR1 and CDR2 (germline): SGHAT, FQNNGV. The CDR3 coding sequence is TGTGCCAGCAGTCCGATACAGGGGGTGTCCTACGAGCAGTACTTC. Encoded protein: CASSPIQGVSYEQYF.

The chain employs TRBV7-2 and TRBJ1-1; D is possibly TRBD1 (6 bases). Deletions cut 5 bases from V and 5 bases from J, with 21 bases between. CDR3 size: 16 residues. CDR1 is SGHTA, CDR2 FQGNSA, per germline. The CDR3 region has the DNA TGTGCCAGCAGCCTTAGAGGGGGGGCTTCGAAAACTGAAGCTTTCTTT. It is translated as CASSLRGGASKTEAFF.

This clonotype was counted between two and nine times. This chain uses TRBV29-1 with TRBJ1-2, with no clear D. Germline V CDR1 and CDR2: SQVTM, ANQGSEA. The length of the CDR3 is 10 residues. V was trimmed by 6 bases and J by 8 bases, leaving 10 bases between them. The CDR3 is CSVWSSGYTF. DNA of the CDR3: TGCAGCGTATGGTCGTCCGGCTACACCTTC. Looking up the rest from reference TRBV29-1 and TRBJ1-2 gives the full variable domain: SAVISQKPSRDICQRGTSLTIQCQVDSQVTMMFWYRQQPGQSLTLIATANQGSEATYESGFVIDKFPISRPNLTFSTLTVSNMSPEDSSIYLCSVWSSGYTFGSGTRLTVV.

V is TRBV7-2 and J is TRBJ2-3; D possibly matches TRBD1 or TRBD2 (6 bases each). V lost 3 bases and J lost 4, with 14 bases in between. Germline CDR1 reads SGHTA; CDR2 reads FQGNSA. This CDR3 is 15 amino acids long. The CDR3: CASSFVGGPPDTQYF. CDR3 bases: TGTGCCAGCAGCTTCGTCGGGGGCCCCCCAGATACGCAGTATTTT.

The CDR3 is CATSTSGSYEQYF. CDR3 nucleotides: TGCGCCACCTCGACTAGCGGGAGTTACGAGCAGTACTTC. V usage is TRBV10-2 and J usage is TRBJ2-7, with 12 bases identical to TRBD2. CDR1 WSHSY and CDR2 SAAADI come from the germline V gene. The ends lost 10 bases at V and 4 bases at J; junction bases unmatched: 5. This CDR3 is built from 13 residues.

V is TRBV4-2 and J is TRBJ2-7, with TRBD2 matching over 12 bases. Germline CDR1 is LGHNA and CDR2 is YNFKEQ. This CDR3 has 17 residues. The V and J ends lost 1 base and 2 bases, in that order; junction bases with no gene match: 6. Written as DNA, the CDR3 is TGTGCCAGCAGCCAAGGCCTAGCGGGAGGGATTCCCTACGAGCAGTACTTC. Its protein product is CASSQGLAGGIPYEQYF.

The chain uses TRBV20-1 and TRBJ2-7; TRBD1 matches 7 bases. The J segment lost 3 bases and the V segment lost 3 bases, leaving 11 bases of the junction unmatched. Germline V gives CDR1 DFQATT, CDR2 SNEGSKA (reference sequence). This CDR3 has 15 amino acids. In DNA form, the CDR3 reads TGCAGTGCTAGGAAGTTGGGGACAGCGAGCTACGAGCAGTACTTC. Its translation is CSARKLGTASYEQYF.

The chain uses TRBV12-3 or TRBV12-4 and TRBJ2-2, with 7 positions matching TRBD2. Trimming cost V 4 bases and J 1 base; bases outside gene matches: 6. The CDR3 consists of 16 residues. The CDR3 bases are TGTGCCAGCAGTTGGGGGGGGAGAAGGAACACCGGGGAGCTGTTTTTT. It encodes CASSWGGRRNTGELFF.

V usage is TRBV6-6 and J usage is TRBJ1-1; D is unclear. Trimming shortened V by 2 bases and J by 5 bases, and 9 bases separated the two germline ends. Germline V gene sequence: CDR1 MNHNY, CDR2 SVGAGI (reference sequence). This CDR3 has 13 amino acids. The CDR3 here is CASSYLVRTEAFF. CDR3 nucleotide sequence: TGTGCCAGCAGTTACCTGGTGAGGACTGAAGCTTTCTTT.

The chain couples TRBV11-2 to TRBJ2-3; TRBD2 matches 16 bases. The CDR3 is made up of 21 amino acids. Germline CDR1 and CDR2: SGHAT and FQNNGV. The junction had 17 bases not matched to a gene; V was cut back by 2 bases and J by 6 bases. DNA for the CDR3: TGTGCCAGCAGCTTACCCTCTCGGGGGACTAGCGGGAGGGCCGCGATGGATACGCAGTATTTT. This codes for CASSLPSRGTSGRAAMDTQYF.

The V and J genes are TRBV7-2 and TRBJ2-7, with D perhaps matching TRBD2 (6 bases). V lost 5 bases, J lost 0 bases, and 17 bases lay in between. The V gene's germline CDR1 is SGHTA and CDR2 FQGNSA. The CDR3 has 16 residues. This CDR3 reads CASSARTIPPSYEQYF. CDR3 nucleotide sequence: TGTGCCAGCAGCGCCAGGACTATCCCTCCCTCCTACGAGCAGTACTTC.

The chain uses TRBV4-1 and TRBJ1-3; TRBD1 aligns across 7 bases. The CDR3 extends over 15 amino acids. Trimming at V came to 4 bases and at J to 0 bases, leaving 3 bases not matched to a gene. Germline CDR1 and CDR2: MGHRA and YSYEKL. The CDR3 DNA reads as TGCGCCAGCAGCCCGACAGGGACCTCTGGAAACACCATATATTTT. Its translation is CASSPTGTSGNTIYF.

The CDR3 reads CASSQRGGEKLFF. The CDR3 DNA is TGTGCCAGCAGCCAGCGGGGAGGTGAAAAACTGTTTTTT. This rearrangement joins TRBV14 to TRBJ1-4; the D is unclear. Germline-derived CDR1 and CDR2 are SGHDN and FVKESK. Trimming cost V 3 bases and J 7 bases, with 9 bases left between them. CDR3 length: 13 amino acids.

This chain joins TRBV7-2 and TRBJ2-7; maybe TRBD2 (5 bases). V lost 1 base, J lost 0 bases, and 10 bases lay in between. Per the germline V gene, CDR1 is SGHTA and CDR2 is FQGNSA. The CDR3 contains 15 residues. The CDR3 region is CASSLDSGISYEQYF. The CDR3 bases are TGTGCCAGCAGCTTAGATTCGGGGATCTCCTACGAGCAGTACTTC.

V and J are TRBV14 and TRBJ2-1; D is ambiguous. The CDR3 length is 14 residues. Germline V lookup: CDR1 SGHDN, CDR2 FVKESK. With 3 bases removed from V and 8 bases from J, the gap between germline ends came to 14 bases. CDR3 DNA sequence: TGTGCCAGCAGCCAGTGGGCCTTAAGCGATGAGCAGTTCTTC. Its protein product is CASSQWALSDEQFF.

The chain employs TRBV20-1 and TRBJ2-4, with 7 nucleotides matching TRBD2. Germline CDR1 reads DFQATT; CDR2 reads SNEGSKA (reference sequence). After removal of 3 bases from V and 5 bases from J, the junction contained 4 bases not matched to a gene. The CDR3 contains 13 residues. CDR3 sequence: CSASAGAENIQYF. The CDR3 DNA sequence: TGCAGTGCTAGTGCGGGAGCGGAAAACATTCAGTACTTC.

This rearrangement joins TRBV30 to TRBJ2-1; 10 positions match TRBD2. Trimming at V came to 4 bases and at J to 10 bases, leaving 4 bases not matched to a gene. Germline lookup yields CDR1 GTSNPN and CDR2 SVGIG (reference sequence). This CDR3 spans 12 amino acids. For the CDR3, the DNA is TGTGCCTGGACTAGCGGGGGTCCCGAGCAGTTCTTC. Residues: CAWTSGGPEQFF.

V gene TRBV28 combines with J gene TRBJ2-5; D could derive from TRBD1 or TRBD2 (5 bases each). CDR1 is MDHEN, CDR2 SYDVKM, per germline. The length of the CDR3 is 15 residues. V was cut by 3 bases and J by 1 base, with 12 bases left in between. CDR3 sequence: CASSLGWGTQETQYF. CDR3 sequence (DNA): TGTGCCAGCAGTTTGGGGTGGGGGACCCAAGAGACCCAGTACTTC.

The chain is built from TRBV4-1 and TRBJ2-7, with TRBD1 identical over 8 bases. From germline, CDR1 is MGHRA and CDR2 YSYEKL. V was clipped by 1 base and J by 3 bases; unmatched bases: 2. This CDR3 spans 14 amino acids. The CDR3 here is CASSQGDRIYEQYF. The CDR3 DNA reads as TGCGCCAGCAGCCAAGGGGACAGGATCTACGAGCAGTACTTC.

The V gene is TRBV12-3 or TRBV12-4, the J gene TRBJ2-1; the D is unclear. The ends were cut back, 5 bases at V and 15 bases at J, with 11 bases in the middle. This CDR3 spans 10 amino acids. CDR3 sequence reads: CASSRFTLFF. CDR3 bases: TGTGCCAGCAGTCGATTCACTCTGTTCTTC.

A few counts support this clonotype. This chain joins TRBV30 and TRBJ1-2, with a tentative D call TRBD1 (5 bases). The CDR3 covers 13 residues. Per the germline V gene, CDR1 is GTSNPN and CDR2 is SVGIG (reference sequence). V lost 4 bases, J lost 4 bases, and 13 bases lay in between. The CDR3 nucleotides are TGTGCCTGGACGGGGGGAGTCGCCTATGGCTACACCTTC. Translated, it gives CAWTGGVAYGYTF.

The chain has TRBV7-3 and TRBJ2-5; TRBD2 aligns across 8 bases. The CDR3 extends over 17 amino acids. V lost 6 bases to trimming and J lost 5 bases; unmatched junction nucleotides: 17. From germline, CDR1 is SGHTA and CDR2 FQGTGA. The CDR3 here is CASSVGASGLVKETQYF. The CDR3 DNA is TGTGCCAGCAGTGTTGGGGCTAGCGGGCTGGTGAAGGAGACCCAGTACTTC.